This record covers a single TCR beta chain. Its antigen is unidentified. The entry originates in a study of radiotherapy plus CTLA-4 blockade in lung cancer. Across the study: An objective response was seen in roughly a sixth of patients, and disease control in 30% to 35%.

V shed 7 bases, J shed 4 bases, and the junction held 7 bases outside the gene matches. Germline values: CDR1 MNHEY, CDR2 SMNVEV (reference sequence). CDR3 length: 14 amino acids. Sequenced by immunoSEQ multiplex PCR; TCRdb stores in-frame clones only, minus some. Among more than 95,000 clones, 65% to 85% were seen once, and the ten largest hold 4.5% to 5.5%. Whole-study findings and limits: TCR clones originating in tumors grew in number in blood after radiotherapy plus ipilimumab. The best predictor of response was reported to be early blood T cell clone dynamics, with interferon-beta.

The V and J genes are TRBV27 and TRBJ1-2, with TRBD1 identical over 9 bases. Sample: peripheral blood, taken from a patient treated with radiotherapy plus ipilimumab. The origin of this receptor is a human donor with non-small cell lung cancer who had a partial response to radiotherapy plus ipilimumab. The CDR3 loop reads CASTGTGTSYGYTF. The CDR3 DNA reads as TGTGCCAGCACCGGGACAGGGACATCCTATGGCTACACCTTC.